Listed below are T cell receptor beta chains from one sample, sequenced in a study of shared T cell receptors in the human thymus. The repertoire was sequenced with immunoSEQ multiplex PCR; TCRdb's copy has only in-frame clones and lacks some. The sample yields 630,000 or so clones, 80% to 90% seen once. The sample was also reused in another study, on human thymus T cells.

The source material was thymocytes. All receptors come from a boy under three years old with a congenital heart defect. The conserved cysteine and the conserved F or W are not part of the CDR3 here. Not every row has a clone size; where given, it reads once, few, many or a size class.

J gene: TRBJ2-7; clone size: few; V gene: TRBV11-2; CDR3 protein: ASSLVISYEQY
J gene: TRBJ2-5; clone size: once; V gene: TRBV2; CDR3 protein: ASRGWGQVNWGFYQETQY
J gene: TRBJ2-5; clone size: once; V gene: TRBV4-3; CDR3 protein: ASSQSPTGGETQY
J gene: TRBJ1-1; clone size: -; V gene: TRBV7-9; CDR3 protein: ASSLLDRGRTEAF
J gene: TRBJ1-3; clone size: -; V gene: TRBV28; CDR3 protein: ASRRGEGDTIY
J gene: TRBJ1-3; clone size: -; V gene: TRBV25-1; CDR3 protein: ASSDGQDNGNTIY
J gene: TRBJ2-5; clone size: -; V gene: TRBV28; CDR3 protein: ASGEDRRRETQY
J gene: TRBJ1-4; clone size: -; V gene: TRBV11-2; CDR3 protein: ASSIQTETNEKLF
J gene: TRBJ1-1; clone size: -; V gene: TRBV7-2; CDR3 protein: ASSSGQGPTRNTEAF
J gene: TRBJ2-1; clone size: -; V gene: TRBV4-1; CDR3 protein: ASSQDLGTSGRVEQF
J gene: TRBJ2-5; clone size: -; V gene: TRBV28; CDR3 protein: ASSFPGLAGVVETQY
J gene: TRBJ2-1; clone size: -; V gene: TRBV6-1; CDR3 protein: ASSQLAGGGNEQF
J gene: TRBJ1-5; clone size: -; V gene: TRBV28; CDR3 protein: ASSTYYSNQPQH
J gene: TRBJ2-1; clone size: -; V gene: TRBV4-1; CDR3 protein: ASSQQQGLNRYNEQF
J gene: TRBJ1-6; clone size: -; V gene: TRBV28; CDR3 protein: ASSQYRGHENSPLH
J gene: TRBJ1-2; clone size: -; V gene: TRBV7-9; CDR3 protein: ATGYSYGYT
J gene: TRBJ2-7; clone size: -; V gene: TRBV29-1; CDR3 protein: SVEEYGSYEQY
J gene: TRBJ2-1; clone size: once; V gene: TRBV14; CDR3 protein: ASSHHLAYNEQF
J gene: TRBJ2-1; clone size: -; V gene: TRBV28; CDR3 protein: ASSLCVHNEQF
J gene: TRBJ2-7; clone size: -; V gene: TRBV6-5; CDR3 protein: ASSYSRGAVDEQY
J gene: TRBJ2-1; clone size: -; V gene: TRBV15; CDR3 protein: ATSRGGTGVYNEQF
J gene: TRBJ1-1; clone size: few; V gene: TRBV4-3; CDR3 protein: ASSQSRGQGTEAF
J gene: TRBJ1-4; clone size: -; V gene: TRBV18; CDR3 protein: ASQPEGAATEQKLF
J gene: TRBJ2-3; clone size: -; V gene: TRBV27; CDR3 protein: ASRRTSGRWSTDTQY
J gene: TRBJ2-7; clone size: -; V gene: TRBV5-8; CDR3 protein: ATPRRQGYYEQY
J gene: TRBJ2-7; clone size: -; V gene: TRBV28; CDR3 protein: ASSSPGLAGNYEQY
J gene: TRBJ2-7; clone size: -; V gene: TRBV9; CDR3 protein: ASSVSAGLDHQN
J gene: TRBJ2-2; clone size: -; V gene: TRBV10-1; CDR3 protein: ASSESSLAGGYTGELF
J gene: TRBJ2-7; clone size: -; V gene: TRBV30; CDR3 protein: AWDQGRGGEQY
J gene: TRBJ1-6; clone size: -; V gene: TRBV2; CDR3 protein: ASSRAGPSYNSPLH
J gene: TRBJ1-6; clone size: -; V gene: TRBV4-3; CDR3 protein: ASSVYWLGGSPLH
J gene: TRBJ1-1; clone size: -; V gene: TRBV5-6; CDR3 protein: ASSLRVNTEAF
J gene: TRBJ1-1; clone size: -; V gene: TRBV5-1; CDR3 protein: ASSIQRGNTEAF
J gene: TRBJ2-1; clone size: -; V gene: TRBV28; CDR3 protein: ASPRDRGVSSSYNEQF
J gene: TRBJ1-2; clone size: -; V gene: TRBV10-2; CDR3 protein: ASTGENGYT
J gene: TRBJ2-1; clone size: once; V gene: TRBV30; CDR3 protein: AWSEIPGPGGKSYNEQF
J gene: TRBJ2-2; clone size: -; V gene: TRBV5-1; CDR3 protein: ASSPLAGEGNTGELF
J gene: TRBJ2-5; clone size: -; V gene: TRBV27; CDR3 protein: ASSIGLAGAETQY
J gene: TRBJ2-3; clone size: -; V gene: TRBV5-8; CDR3 protein: ASSLSLSSGVTDTQY
J gene: TRBJ1-1; clone size: -; V gene: TRBV28; CDR3 protein: ASSYRVNTEAF
J gene: TRBJ2-1; clone size: -; V gene: TRBV6-1; CDR3 protein: ASSEPMTSGGTLYNEQF
J gene: -; clone size: -; V gene: TRBV2; CDR3 protein: ASTPGASGTYEQY
J gene: TRBJ1-1; clone size: -; V gene: TRBV9; CDR3 protein: ASSATREDTEAF
J gene: TRBJ2-1; clone size: -; V gene: TRBV7-3; CDR3 protein: ASSDTGTHEQF
J gene: TRBJ2-5; clone size: -; V gene: TRBV15; CDR3 protein: ATSILGDYGVWQETQY
J gene: TRBJ2-2; clone size: -; V gene: TRBV6-5; CDR3 protein: ASSRRLADTGELF
J gene: TRBJ2-7; clone size: once; V gene: TRBV4-1; CDR3 protein: ASSQESGGLGEQY
J gene: TRBJ1-1; clone size: -; V gene: TRBV5-1; CDR3 protein: ASSTRTGRAEAF
J gene: TRBJ1-2; clone size: once; V gene: TRBV4-3; CDR3 protein: ASSQDGDRGPTYGYT
J gene: TRBJ2-2; clone size: -; V gene: TRBV6-1; CDR3 protein: ASTASYTGELF
J gene: TRBJ2-2; clone size: -; V gene: TRBV10-3; CDR3 protein: AISEPTGGAGELF
J gene: TRBJ2-4; clone size: few; V gene: TRBV27; CDR3 protein: ASSDRKLAKNIQY